These 21 T cell receptor beta chains were sequenced from one sample in a study of blood T cell repertoires in COVID-19 (dated by TCRdb to the early 2020s). Receptor libraries were prepared by the immunoSEQ multiplex PCR assay. Sourced from immuneACCESS, this table was stored by TCRdb with only in-frame sequences that have V and J called. A share of the clones is absent; for the studies checked, an unresolved V gene accounts for under half, and the remainder has no known explanation. The sample table lists nearly 200,000 clones, roughly 88% of them with a count of one. The top ten clonotypes cover 6.2% of the sample. Sequencing input: peripheral blood. The receptors were sampled from a woman in her forties who had recovered from COVID-19.

The chain carries TRBV15 and TRBJ2-3; TRBD1 aligns across 12 bases. From germline, CDR1 is LNHNV and CDR2 YYDKDF (reference sequence). The CDR3 contains 17 residues. Germline trimming cut 3 bases from V and 3 bases from J; bases unmatched to any gene: 7. The CDR3 DNA is TGTGCCACCAGCAGGGGGACAGGGGGCGGGGAGACAGATACGCAGTATTTT. Amino acids: CATSRGTGGGETDTQYF.

The genes are TRBV12-3 or TRBV12-4 and TRBJ2-7; weak D call: TRBD2 (6 bases). This CDR3 has 12 amino acids. Trimming cost V 5 bases and J 11 bases, with 16 bases left between them. The CDR3 region has the DNA TGTGCCAGCAGTCCTATAGGAGGGCCTAAGTACTTC. Protein product: CASSPIGGPKYF.

The chain combines TRBV29-1 with TRBJ1-1, with D possibly TRBD1 on 5 matching bases. The CDR3 has 11 amino acids. Trimming cost V 6 bases and J 0 bases, with 5 bases left between them. Germline values: CDR1 SQVTM, CDR2 ANQGSEA. Here the CDR3 DNA reads TGCAGCGTGACAGTGAACACTGAAGCTTTCTTT. Translated: CSVTVNTEAFF.

The rearrangement uses TRBV3-1 (or the pseudogene TRBV3-2) and TRBJ2-5, with D unclear. This CDR3 contains 15 residues. V lost 1 base and J lost 5, with 14 bases in between. Germline CDR1 LGHDT, CDR2 YNNKEL (reference sequence). CDR3 DNA sequence: TGTGCCAGCAGCCAAGTAATGACTGAGGCGGAGACCCAGTACTTC. It specifies CASSQVMTEAETQYF.

V usage is TRBV13 and J usage is TRBJ1-1; D is uncertain. Germline V lookup: CDR1 PRHDT, CDR2 FYEKMQ (reference sequence). V was pared by 0 bases and J by 5 bases, with 10 bases between. CDR3 size: 14 residues. The CDR3 sequence is CASSLGPSGTEAFF. Here the CDR3 DNA reads TGTGCCAGCAGCTTAGGCCCGAGTGGTACTGAAGCTTTCTTT.

The rearrangement links TRBV7-9 to TRBJ2-7; possible D gene TRBD2, 5 bases. From germline, CDR1 is SEHNR and CDR2 FQNEAQ (reference sequence). The V end lost 1 base, the J end lost 3 bases, and 10 bases lay between the germline ends. The CDR3 contains 14 residues. Written as DNA, the CDR3 is TGTGCCAGCAGCTTAGTGGACGGGGTCTACGAGCAGTACTTC. It encodes CASSLVDGVYEQYF. The full variable domain, in which reference TRBV7-9 and TRBJ2-7 provide the parts outside the CDR3, is DTGVSQNPRHKITKRGQNVTFRCDPISEHNRLYWYRQTLGQGPEFLTYFQNEAQLEKSRLLSDRFSAERPKGSFSTLEIQRTEQGDSAMYLCASSLVDGVYEQYFGPGTRLTVT.

This sequence joins TRBV5-1 and TRBJ1-2; 7 bases agree with TRBD1. J was trimmed by 5 bases and V by 2 bases; bases with no gene match: 3. Per germline, CDR1 SGHRS and CDR2 YFSETQ. CDR3 size: 13 residues. CDR3 DNA: TGCGCCAGCAGCTTAGGGACAGCTTATGGCTACACCTTC. Translated: CASSLGTAYGYTF.

This sequence joins TRBV4-3 and TRBJ2-7, with 9 bases lining up with TRBD1. Germline loops: CDR1 LGHNA, CDR2 YSLEER. CDR3 length: 14 amino acids. The trim removed 0 bases at V and 4 bases at J, leaving 1 base unmatched. The chain's CDR3 is CASSQDGTGYEQYF. In nucleotides, the CDR3 is TGCGCCAGCAGCCAAGATGGGACAGGGTACGAGCAGTACTTC.

The V and J genes are TRBV3-1 (or the pseudogene TRBV3-2) and TRBJ2-2, with a possible D match to TRBD1 (5 bases). Trimming removed 4 bases from V and 1 base from J, with 10 bases in between. The length of the CDR3 is 15 residues. CDR1 is LGHDT and CDR2 is YNNKEL in the germline V gene (reference sequence). CDR3 coding DNA: TGTGCCAGCAGCCTCTGGGGCGAGAACACCGGGGAGCTGTTTTTT. It is translated as CASSLWGENTGELFF.

V and J are TRBV19 and TRBJ2-2; TRBD1 is a possible D gene (6 bases). The CDR3 covers 18 residues. The germline gives CDR1 LNHDA, CDR2 SQIVND (reference sequence). V lost 2 bases and J 1 base, leaving 17 bases between the germline ends. CDR3 coding DNA: TGTGCCAGTAGTATACCATTATGGGGGCAGATGAACACCGGGGAGCTGTTTTTT. This gives the protein CASSIPLWGQMNTGELFF.

The chain carries TRBV7-2 and TRBJ2-7, with 9 bases lining up with TRBD1. The CDR3 sequence is 15 residues long. Germline CDR1 SGHTA, CDR2 FQGNSA. V shed 5 bases and J 6 bases; nucleotides not matched to a gene: 11. The CDR3 DNA is TGTGCCAGCAGCGTAGGGACAGGGCGAGGGTTCGAGCAGTACTTC. Translated, it gives CASSVGTGRGFEQYF.

The chain is built from TRBV3-1 (or the pseudogene TRBV3-2) and TRBJ2-2, with D hard to call. CDR1 is LGHDT and CDR2 is YNNKEL in the germline V gene (reference sequence). This CDR3 region has 14 residues. With 4 bases removed from V and 1 base from J, the gap between germline ends came to 7 bases. The CDR3 DNA sequence: TGTGCCAGCAGCCCTCCCCGGAACACCGGGGAGCTGTTTTTT. Amino acid sequence: CASSPPRNTGELFF.

The gene calls are TRBV11-2 and TRBJ1-2; 8 bases are a match to TRBD1. The germline V gene encodes CDR1 SGHAT and CDR2 FQNNGV. CDR3 length: 13 amino acids. Trimming took 0 bases from V and 6 from J; bases not matched to a gene: 0. DNA of the CDR3: TGTGCCAGCAGCTTAGACAGGGGGCATGGCTACACCTTC. Amino acids: CASSLDRGHGYTF.

The rearrangement uses TRBV19 and TRBJ1-2; D not resolved. The V gene's germline CDR1 is LNHDA and CDR2 SQIVND (reference sequence). The length of the CDR3 is 14 residues. V lost 5 bases and J 5 bases, leaving 15 bases between the germline ends. CDR3 protein: CASSLRAGLYGYTF. For the CDR3, the DNA is TGTGCCAGTAGTCTACGTGCGGGGTTATATGGCTACACCTTC.

The count of this clone is one. The chain links TRBV4-2 to TRBJ2-7; 12 positions match TRBD2. Germline-derived CDR1 and CDR2 are LGHNA and YNFKEQ. The length of the CDR3 is 18 residues. V gave up 1 base and J gave up 3 bases; unmatched junction bases: 10. The DNA for the CDR3 is TGTGCCAGCAGCCAAGCGCCAGCTAGCGGGAGGGCCCTCTACGAGCAGTACTTC. Translation: CASSQAPASGRALYEQYF.

The chain combines TRBV6-1 with TRBJ1-2; 7 bases align to TRBD1. Looked up from germline, CDR1 is MNHNS and CDR2 is SASEGT. There are 14 residues in the CDR3. V shed 1 base, J shed 8 bases, and the junction held 7 bases outside the gene matches. The CDR3 region is CASSEVTGVGGYTF. As DNA, the CDR3 is TGTGCCAGCAGTGAAGTTACAGGGGTTGGGGGCTACACCTTC.

J is TRBJ2-7 and V is TRBV11-3; the D gene is possibly TRBD1 (5 bases). Between the trimmed V and J ends, which lost 2 bases and 6 bases, there was a span of 11 bases. Germline CDR1 reads SGHNT; CDR2 reads YENEEA. The CDR3 covers 13 residues. In DNA form, the CDR3 reads TGTGCCAGCAGCTTAATCCAGGGTGGCGAGCAGTACTTC. It codes for CASSLIQGGEQYF.

This clone was observed a single time. The chain joins TRBV12-3 or TRBV12-4 to TRBJ1-2; D is unclear. Trimming removed 1 base at V and 4 bases at J, with 7 bases between. The CDR3 contains 13 residues. CDR3 loop: CASSLEQIYGYTF. In DNA form, the CDR3 reads TGTGCCAGCAGTTTAGAACAGATCTATGGCTACACCTTC.

Worth noting for this clone: Relative to the germline gene, one junction end is altered; a read error may explain this. V and J are TRBV19 and TRBJ2-3; D call uncertain. The CDR3 extends over 13 amino acids. CDR1 LNHDA and CDR2 SQIVND come from the germline V gene (reference sequence). CDR3 amino acids: CASSLPGTDTHYF. CDR3 DNA: TGTGCCAGTAGCCTGCCAGGTACAGATACGCATTATTTT.

This rearrangement joins TRBV7-9 to TRBJ2-1; TRBD2 matches at 7 bases. The V segment lost 2 bases and the J segment 7 bases; nucleotides outside the gene matches: 5. The CDR3 extends over 14 amino acids. The germline gives CDR1 SEHNR, CDR2 FQNEAQ (reference sequence). CDR3 residues: CASSLTGAGNEQFF. The DNA of the CDR3 is TGTGCCAGCAGCTTAACTGGAGCGGGAAATGAGCAGTTCTTC.

The CDR3 region has the DNA TGTGCCAGTAGTAGACTAGGGGACGGGGAGCTGTTTTTT. Translation: CASSRLGDGELFF. The V call is TRBV19, the J call TRBJ2-2, with a possible D match to TRBD2 (6 bases). Trimming removed 4 bases from V and 7 bases from J, with 10 bases in between. Germline V CDR1 and CDR2: LNHDA, SQIVND (reference sequence). This CDR3 region has 13 residues. The entire variable domain, with the rest obtained from reference TRBV19 and TRBJ2-2, is as follows: DGGITQSPKYLFRKEGQNVTLSCEQNLNHDAMYWYRQDPGQGLRLIYYSQIVNDFQKGDIAEGYSVSREKKESFPLTVTSAQKNPTAFYLCASSRLGDGELFFGEGSRLTVL.